This passage covers 30 T cell receptor beta chains from one sample sequenced in a study of blood T cell repertoires in COVID-19. The data were produced by immunoSEQ multiplex PCR, yet TCRdb's version contains in-frame clones alone and is incomplete. This table has some 260,000 clones, roughly 84% appearing once. Sequencing was carried out using peripheral blood. The receptors were gathered from a woman aged 18-29 years with acute or convalescent COVID-19.

V and J are TRBV27 and TRBJ2-1; D is possibly TRBD2 (6 bases). Germline V lookup: CDR1 MNHEY, CDR2 SMNVEV (reference sequence). The CDR3 is made up of 15 amino acids. V was pared by 8 bases and J by 6 bases, with 20 bases between. The CDR3 region has the DNA TGTGCCAGCGGACTGAGGGAGGATCCCCCCAATGAGCAGTTCTTC. This encodes CASGLREDPPNEQFF.

J is TRBJ2-1 and V is TRBV30; D gene ambiguous. The V gene lost 5 bases and the J gene lost 0 bases, with 11 bases spanning the gap. Per the germline V gene, CDR1 is GTSNPN and CDR2 is SVGIG (reference sequence). This CDR3 is built from 14 residues. CDR3 in DNA: TGTGCCTGGGTGGCTCTAGTCTCCTACAATGAGCAGTTCTTC. Amino acid sequence: CAWVALVSYNEQFF.

The chain couples TRBV21-1 to TRBJ1-5. TRBV21-1 is termed a pseudogene. CDR3 length: 14 amino acids. CDR3 in amino acids: CASSKGGRNQPQHF. The DNA for the CDR3 is TGTGCCAGCAGCAAAGGAGGTAGGAATCAGCCCCAGCATTTT.

This chain connects TRBV5-4 to TRBJ2-5; 14 nucleotides align to TRBD2. The germline V gene encodes CDR1 SGHNT and CDR2 YYREEE (reference sequence). The CDR3 has 19 residues. V dropped 4 bases and J dropped 2; count of bases not matched to a gene: 13. CDR3 sequence (DNA): TGTGCCAGCAGCCTAGGGACTAGCGGGAGACGAACGGGGCAAGAGACCCAGTACTTC. This codes for CASSLGTSGRRTGQETQYF.

This clone was counted only a few times. The chain links TRBV3-1 (or the pseudogene TRBV3-2) to TRBJ1-2; 11 positions match TRBD1. CDR3 length: 15 amino acids. J lost 8 bases, V lost 3 bases, and 8 bases had no gene match. The germline V gene has CDR1 LGHDT and CDR2 YNNKEL (reference sequence). CDR3 region: CASSQGGQGARGYTF. CDR3 coding DNA: TGTGCCAGCAGCCAGGGAGGACAGGGGGCGCGGGGCTACACCTTC.

This sequence joins TRBV5-5 and TRBJ2-3; 7 bases align to TRBD1. Germline CDR1 SGHKS, CDR2 YYEKEE (reference sequence). The J segment lost 0 bases and the V segment lost 1 base, leaving 11 bases of the junction unmatched. This CDR3 is 18 amino acids long. The DNA of the CDR3 is TGTGCCAGCAGCTTGTCCCTACAGGGGACCTTCAGCACAGATACGCAGTATTTT. Translated: CASSLSLQGTFSTDTQYF. The full variable domain, its missing parts supplied by reference TRBV5-5 and TRBJ2-3, is DAGVTQSPTHLIKTRGQQVTLRCSPISGHKSVSWYQQVLGQGPQFIFQYYEKEERGRGNFPDRFSARQFPNYSSELNVNALLLGDSALYLCASSLSLQGTFSTDTQYFGPGTRLTVL.

The V gene is TRBV19, the J gene TRBJ2-1, with 9 bases identical to TRBD2. J gave up 10 bases and V 5 bases, and 15 bases lay outside the gene matches. The CDR3 contains 16 residues. Germline V gene lookup returns CDR1 LNHDA and CDR2 SQIVND (reference sequence). CDR3 in amino acids: CASSARTSEPSKEQFF. The CDR3 region has the DNA TGTGCCAGTAGTGCTAGGACTAGCGAGCCATCCAAGGAGCAGTTCTTC.

This chain uses TRBV2 with TRBJ1-5; D unresolved. Trimming stripped 6 bases from V and 5 bases from J, with 14 bases between. The CDR3 sequence is 14 residues long. Germline V gives CDR1 SNHLY, CDR2 FYNNEI. The DNA for the CDR3 is TGTGCCAGCAGACCCGGACGGACTGATCAGCCCCAGCATTTT. The encoded protein is CASRPGRTDQPQHF. Full variable domain (missing parts from reference TRBV2 and TRBJ1-5): EPEVTQTPSHQVTQMGQEVILRCVPISNHLYFYWYRQILGQKVEFLVSFYNNEISEKSEIFDDQFSVERPDGSNFTLKIRSTKLEDSAMYFCASRPGRTDQPQHFGDGTRLSIL.

The rearrangement uses TRBV10-3 and TRBJ2-3, with 10 bases aligning to TRBD2. The germline CDR1 and CDR2 sequences are ENHRY and SYGVKD. V lost 10 bases, J lost 0 bases, and 4 bases stayed unmatched. This CDR3 has 14 amino acids. The CDR3 region has the DNA TGTGCCACCACGACTAGCGGGAGCACAGATACGCAGTATTTT. This gives the protein CATTTSGSTDTQYF.

This chain uses TRBV27 with TRBJ1-2, with 7 positions matching TRBD1. Germline CDR1 is MNHEY and CDR2 is SMNVEV (reference sequence). CDR3 length: 15 amino acids. V was pared by 4 bases and J by 4 bases, with 9 bases of the junction left unmatched. The DNA of the CDR3 is TGTGCCAGCAGTTCCTGGACAGGCGGTGGCTATGGCTACACCTTC. Protein product: CASSSWTGGGYGYTF.

The rearrangement uses TRBV7-8 and TRBJ1-5; 8 bases fit TRBD1. CDR1 is SGHVS, CDR2 FQNEAQ, per germline. Trimming took 5 bases from V and 7 from J; bases not matched to a gene: 7. CDR3 size: 14 residues. The CDR3 nucleotides read TGTGCCAGCAGCGCACGACAGGGGTGGCAGCCCCAGCATTTT. Amino acids: CASSARQGWQPQHF. Filled out from reference TRBV7-8 and TRBJ1-5, the complete variable domain reads GAGVSQSPRYKVAKRGQDVALRCDPISGHVSLFWYQQALGQGPEFLTYFQNEAQLDKSGLPSDRFFAERPEGSVSTLKIQRTQQEDSAVYLCASSARQGWQPQHFGDGTRLSIL.

This chain links TRBV21-1 with TRBJ2-7; the D segment call TRBD1 is taken from the table without a DNA check. TRBV21-1 is classified as a pseudogene. This CDR3 spans 13 amino acids. In DNA form, the CDR3 reads TGTGCCAGCAGGGGACAGGGATCCTACGAGCAGTACTTC. It translates to CASRGQGSYEQYF.

This chain links TRBV27 with TRBJ2-7; 10 bases match TRBD2. Germline CDR1 MNHEY, CDR2 SMNVEV (reference sequence). This CDR3 is built from 15 residues. V was clipped by 6 bases and J by 3 bases; unmatched bases: 8. The DNA for the CDR3 is TGTGCCAGCAGATCCACTAGCGGGGTTTTCTACGAGCAGTACTTC. Translation gives CASRSTSGVFYEQYF.

In this sample, this clone turned up a few times. The chain links TRBV19 to TRBJ1-2; 7 nucleotides line up with TRBD1. Germline CDR1 LNHDA, CDR2 SQIVND (reference sequence). CDR3 length equals 15 residues. With V trimmed by 7 bases and J by 1 base, 9 bases remained unmatched. The CDR3 DNA reads TGTGCCAGTACCCCAGACAGGGATTTTAACTATGGCTACACCTTC. This translates into CASTPDRDFNYGYTF.

V gene TRBV5-1 combines with J gene TRBJ2-7; D is unclear. Trimming cost V 4 bases and J 1 base, with 15 bases left between them. CDR1 and CDR2 (germline): SGHRS, YFSETQ. The CDR3 runs 15 residues. The CDR3 DNA sequence: TGCGCCAGCAGCCCGACTTCGCACCGGTCCTACGAGCAGTACTTC. Translating gives CASSPTSHRSYEQYF.

The chain links TRBV6-6 to TRBJ1-3; tentative D call: TRBD1 (6 bases). The germline CDR1 and CDR2 sequences are MNHNY and SVGAGI (reference sequence). Trimming left V 2 bases short and J 7 bases short, with 18 bases between. The CDR3 contains 16 residues. The CDR3 reads CASSYLSTGNSNTIYF. In DNA, the CDR3 is TGTGCCAGCAGTTACCTTTCAACAGGGAACTCGAACACCATATATTTT.

The chain employs TRBV30 and TRBJ1-3; a weak D match, TRBD1 (5 bases). The V and J ends lost 2 bases and 0 bases respectively, with 8 bases between them. The CDR3 has 14 residues. Germline-derived CDR1 and CDR2 are GTSNPN and SVGIG (reference sequence). The CDR3: CAWSRGYSGNTIYF. In DNA form, the CDR3 reads TGTGCCTGGAGTCGGGGGTACTCTGGAAACACCATATATTTT.

The sample holds many counts of this clone. The chain combines TRBV27 with TRBJ2-5; 11 bases match TRBD1. V lost 8 bases and J lost 6; bases outside the gene matches: 8. The CDR3 extends over 14 amino acids. Germline CDR1 reads MNHEY; CDR2 reads SMNVEV (reference sequence). DNA of the CDR3: TGTGCCAGCCGAAGGACAGGGGGCCAGAAGACCCAGTACTTC. Protein sequence: CASRRTGGQKTQYF.

This CDR3 is CASSQSSGDITYEQYF. Written as DNA, the CDR3 is TGTGCCAGCAGCCAATCCTCCGGGGACATAACCTACGAGCAGTACTTC. This sequence joins TRBV11-2 and TRBJ2-7, with a weak D call TRBD1 (6 bases). In germline, CDR1 is SGHAT, CDR2 FQNNGV. Trimming pared 5 bases from V and 2 bases from J, leaving 19 bases between. CDR3 length: 16 residues.

This rearrangement joins TRBV19 to TRBJ2-1; D call uncertain. This CDR3 comprises 16 residues. V dropped 2 bases and J dropped 0 bases, with 11 bases sitting between them. Germline-derived CDR1 and CDR2 are LNHDA and SQIVND (reference sequence). CDR3 loop: CASSIWPADSYNEQFF. The CDR3 nucleotides are TGTGCCAGTAGTATATGGCCTGCCGACTCCTACAATGAGCAGTTCTTC. Full variable domain (rest looked up from reference TRBV19 and TRBJ2-1): DGGITQSPKYLFRKEGQNVTLSCEQNLNHDAMYWYRQDPGQGLRLIYYSQIVNDFQKGDIAEGYSVSREKKESFPLTVTSAQKNPTAFYLCASSIWPADSYNEQFFGPGTRLTVL.

This rearrangement joins TRBV12-2 to TRBJ2-2; TRBD2, the table's D call, lacks a check against the DNA. TRBV12-2 is tagged as a pseudogene. This CDR3 is built from 16 residues. Here the CDR3 DNA reads TGTGCAAGTCGCTTACAGCTAGGAGGCTCCACCGGGGAGCTGTTTTTT. Translated: CASRLQLGGSTGELFF.

The chain recombines TRBV7-2 with TRBJ2-2; no clear D gene. Per germline, CDR1 SGHTA and CDR2 FQGNSA. The V end was cut by 3 bases, the J end by 10 bases, with 12 bases between. CDR3 length: 13 amino acids. The CDR3 DNA sequence: TGTGCCAGCAGCTTGGGCCGGTTCTCGGAGCTGTTTTTT. Amino acid sequence: CASSLGRFSELFF.

This clone was detected only once. The chain couples TRBV30 to TRBJ1-6; D not certain. The CDR3 contains 11 residues. Germline V lookup: CDR1 GTSNPN, CDR2 SVGIG (reference sequence). V was pared by 5 bases and J by 11 bases, with 10 bases between. The CDR3 loop reads CAWETGTPLHF. DNA for the CDR3: TGTGCCTGGGAAACCGGGACACCCCTCCACTTT. Full variable domain (rest looked up from reference TRBV30 and TRBJ1-6): SQTIHQWPATLVQPVGSPLSLECTVEGTSNPNLYWYRQAAGRGLQLLFYSVGIGQISSEVPQNLSASRPQDRQFILSSKKLLLSDSGFYLCAWETGTPLHFGNGTRLTVT.

In its sample, this clone was seen once. The chain has TRBV7-9 and TRBJ1-2, with D maybe TRBD1 (6 bases). Germline V gene lookup returns CDR1 SEHNR and CDR2 FQNEAQ (reference sequence). The CDR3 is made up of 16 amino acids. V was shortened by 5 bases and J by 0 bases, with 16 bases between the two germline ends. This chain's CDR3 is CASSPAGTTANYGYTF. In DNA, the CDR3 is TGTGCCAGCAGCCCAGCCGGGACAACTGCTAACTATGGCTACACCTTC.

The J gene is TRBJ2-1, the V gene TRBV9, with TRBD1 matching over 8 bases. J was trimmed by 4 bases and V by 3 bases; bases with no gene match: 3. CDR1 is SGDLS and CDR2 is YYNGEE in the germline V gene. The CDR3 runs 14 residues. For the CDR3, the DNA is TGTGCCAGCAGCGCAGGGACAGGTTACAATGAGCAGTTCTTC. The encoded protein is CASSAGTGYNEQFF.

The genes are TRBV10-3 and TRBJ1-5; D might be TRBD1 (6 bases). The CDR3 consists of 13 residues. Germline loops: CDR1 ENHRY, CDR2 SYGVKD. The V gene lost 5 bases and the J gene lost 5 bases, with 10 bases spanning the gap. CDR3 nucleotides: TGTGCCATCAGTCCCGAGGGGGATCAGCCCCAGCATTTT. This gives the protein CAISPEGDQPQHF.

The chain uses TRBV6-5 and TRBJ2-2; D unclear. Trimming cost V 8 bases and J 6 bases, with 4 bases left between them. Germline CDR1 MNHEY, CDR2 SVGAGI. The CDR3 runs to 10 residues. CDR3 nucleotide sequence: TGTGCCAGCCATTCCGGGGAGCTGTTTTTT. It is translated as CASHSGELFF.

The V and J genes are TRBV29-1 and TRBJ2-7, with no clear D. The germline gives CDR1 SQVTM, CDR2 ANQGSEA. The CDR3 runs to 13 residues. The V gene lost 1 base and the J gene lost 4 bases, with 11 bases spanning the gap. Written as DNA, the CDR3 is TGCAGCGTTGAAGGACAATATGGGTACGAGCAGTACTTC. Translation gives CSVEGQYGYEQYF.

The genes are TRBV6-6 and TRBJ1-2, with 9 positions matching TRBD1. Trimming took 5 bases from V and 5 from J; bases not matched to a gene: 6. The CDR3 has 14 residues. Germline V gene sequence: CDR1 MNHNY, CDR2 SVGAGI (reference sequence). The CDR3 bases are TGTGCCAGCAGTCTGCCGGACAGGGGTTATGGCTACACCTTC. Residues: CASSLPDRGYGYTF.

V usage is TRBV10-3 and J usage is TRBJ1-3, with TRBD1 as a possible D gene (5 bases). The CDR3 is 13 residues long. CDR1 is ENHRY and CDR2 is SYGVKD in the germline V gene. V was shortened by 7 bases and J by 0 bases, with 7 bases between the two germline ends. The CDR3 DNA is TGTGCCATCAAGGGGCTCTCTGGAAACACCATATATTTT. Its translation is CAIKGLSGNTIYF.